This T cell receptor (beta chain) was documented in a study of blood T cell repertoires in COVID-19. Study at large: Some COVID-19 samples were acute and others convalescent; all came from the United States, Italy and Spain. From T cells, B-cell-depleted T cells, or PBMCs came the material, which was cDNA or gDNA.

Enrolment of Seattle patients took place during active infection, and they were followed longitudinally. In the original processing: Scientists estimated how many nucleated cells there were by amplifying reference gene primers. TCRdb's table, derived via immunoSEQ multiplex PCR, lists solely in-frame clones and lacks some. V and J calls and clone size follow that table, whereas D and trimming were derived from the DNA. The table shows about 210,000 clones, with almost 85% occurring only once. The clonotype was recovered from a man between 45 and 60 years old with COVID-19, enrolled during active disease. The source material was peripheral blood.

CDR3 nucleotide sequence: TGTGCCAGCAGCCCGGGACTGCTCTCTGGAAACACCATATATTTT. It yields the protein CASSPGLLSGNTIYF. The rearrangement links TRBV9 to TRBJ1-3, with a tentative D call TRBD1 (5 bases). Trimming cost V 4 bases and J 0 bases, with 11 bases left between them. The CDR3 has 15 residues. Germline CDR1 SGDLS, CDR2 YYNGEE.